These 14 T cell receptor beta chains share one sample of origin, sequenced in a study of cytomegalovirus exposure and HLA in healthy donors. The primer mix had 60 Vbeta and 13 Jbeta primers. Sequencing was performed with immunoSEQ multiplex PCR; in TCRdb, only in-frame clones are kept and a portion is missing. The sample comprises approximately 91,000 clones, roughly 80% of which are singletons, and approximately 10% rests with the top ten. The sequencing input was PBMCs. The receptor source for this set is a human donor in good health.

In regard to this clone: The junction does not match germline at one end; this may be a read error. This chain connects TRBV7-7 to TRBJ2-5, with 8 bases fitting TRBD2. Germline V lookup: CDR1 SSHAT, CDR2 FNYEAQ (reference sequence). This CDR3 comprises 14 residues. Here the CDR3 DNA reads TGTGCTAGCAGCTTCGGGGGGGCCGGGGAGACCCAGTACTTC. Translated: CASSFGGAGETQYF.

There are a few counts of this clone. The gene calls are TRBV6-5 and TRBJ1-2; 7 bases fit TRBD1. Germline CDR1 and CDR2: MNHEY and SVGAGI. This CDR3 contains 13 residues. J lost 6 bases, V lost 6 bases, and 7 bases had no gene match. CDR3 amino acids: CASRNRQGHGYTF. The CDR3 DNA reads TGTGCCAGCAGGAATCGACAGGGACATGGCTACACCTTC.

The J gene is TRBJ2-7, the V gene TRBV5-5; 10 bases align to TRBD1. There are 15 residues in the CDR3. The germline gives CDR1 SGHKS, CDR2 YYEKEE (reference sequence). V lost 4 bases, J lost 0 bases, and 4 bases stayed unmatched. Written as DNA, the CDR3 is TGTGCCAGCAGCCAAAGGACAGGGGGCTCCTACGAGCAGTACTTC. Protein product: CASSQRTGGSYEQYF.

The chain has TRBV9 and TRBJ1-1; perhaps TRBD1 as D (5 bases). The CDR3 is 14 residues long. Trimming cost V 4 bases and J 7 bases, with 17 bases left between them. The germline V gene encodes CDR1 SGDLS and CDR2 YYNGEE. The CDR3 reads CASSQNWAGGEAFF. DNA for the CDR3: TGTGCCAGCAGCCAGAATTGGGCGGGGGGTGAAGCTTTCTTT.

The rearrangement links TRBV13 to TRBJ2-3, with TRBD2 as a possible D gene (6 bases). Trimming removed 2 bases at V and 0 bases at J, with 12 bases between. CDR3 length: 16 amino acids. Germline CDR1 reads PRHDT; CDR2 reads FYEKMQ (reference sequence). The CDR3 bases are TGTGCCAGCAGCTTAACCGGGGCGGGGAGCACAGATACGCAGTATTTT. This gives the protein CASSLTGAGSTDTQYF.

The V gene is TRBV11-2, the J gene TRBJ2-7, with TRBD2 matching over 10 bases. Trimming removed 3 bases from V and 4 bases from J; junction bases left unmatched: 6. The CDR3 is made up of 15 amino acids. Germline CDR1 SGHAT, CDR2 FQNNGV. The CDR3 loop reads CASSFFLAGVYEQYF. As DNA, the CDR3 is TGTGCCAGCAGCTTTTTTCTAGCGGGAGTATACGAGCAGTACTTC.

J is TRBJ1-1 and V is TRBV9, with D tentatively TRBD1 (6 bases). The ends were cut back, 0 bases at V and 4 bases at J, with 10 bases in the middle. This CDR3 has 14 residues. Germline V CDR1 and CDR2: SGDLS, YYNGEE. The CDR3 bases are TGTGCCAGCAGCGTAGTCCCAGGGGCCACTGAAGCTTTCTTT. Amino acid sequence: CASSVVPGATEAFF.

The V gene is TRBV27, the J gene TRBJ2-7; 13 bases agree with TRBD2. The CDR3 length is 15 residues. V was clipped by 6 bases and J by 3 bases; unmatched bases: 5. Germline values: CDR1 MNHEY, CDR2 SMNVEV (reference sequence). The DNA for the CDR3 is TGTGCCAGCAGCTGGACTAGCGGGAGCCTCTACGAGCAGTACTTC. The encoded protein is CASSWTSGSLYEQYF.

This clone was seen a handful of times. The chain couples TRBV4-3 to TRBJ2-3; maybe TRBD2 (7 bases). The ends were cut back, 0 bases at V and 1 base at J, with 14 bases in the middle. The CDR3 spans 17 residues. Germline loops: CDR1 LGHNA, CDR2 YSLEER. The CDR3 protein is CASSQDRGGDRTDTQYF. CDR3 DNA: TGCGCCAGCAGCCAAGATAGGGGGGGGGATCGCACAGATACGCAGTATTTT.

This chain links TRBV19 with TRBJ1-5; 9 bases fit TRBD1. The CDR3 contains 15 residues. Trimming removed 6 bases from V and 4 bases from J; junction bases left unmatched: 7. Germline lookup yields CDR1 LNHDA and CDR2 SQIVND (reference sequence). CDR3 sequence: CASREQGAWNQPQHF. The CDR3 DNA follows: TGTGCCAGTAGGGAACAGGGGGCATGGAATCAGCCCCAGCATTTT.

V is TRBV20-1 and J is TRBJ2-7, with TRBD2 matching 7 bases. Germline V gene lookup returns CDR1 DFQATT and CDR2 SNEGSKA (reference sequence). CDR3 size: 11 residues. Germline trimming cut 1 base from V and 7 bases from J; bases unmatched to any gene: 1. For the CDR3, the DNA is TGCAGTGCTAGAGCCGGGGGGGAGCAGTACTTC. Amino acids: CSARAGGEQYF.

For the CDR3, the DNA is TGTGCCACCACCGGACAGAAAGGTCAGCCCCAGCATTTT. It encodes CATTGQKGQPQHF. This chain connects TRBV15 to TRBJ1-5; weak D call: TRBD1 (6 bases). The V gene's germline CDR1 is LNHNV and CDR2 YYDKDF (reference sequence). V lost 7 bases and J 6 bases, leaving 13 bases between the germline ends. CDR3 length: 13 residues.

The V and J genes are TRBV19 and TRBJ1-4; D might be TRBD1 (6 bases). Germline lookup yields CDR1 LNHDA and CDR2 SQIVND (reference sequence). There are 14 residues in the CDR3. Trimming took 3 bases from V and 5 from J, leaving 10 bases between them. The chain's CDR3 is CASSMGAQNEKLFF. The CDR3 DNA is TGTGCCAGTAGTATGGGGGCGCAGAATGAAAAACTGTTTTTT.

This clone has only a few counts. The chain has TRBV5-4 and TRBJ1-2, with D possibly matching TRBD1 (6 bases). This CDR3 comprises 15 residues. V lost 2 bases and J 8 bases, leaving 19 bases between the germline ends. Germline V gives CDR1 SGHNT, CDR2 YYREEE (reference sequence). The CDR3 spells CASSFSVLGAGGYTF. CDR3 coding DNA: TGTGCCAGCAGCTTTTCTGTCTTGGGGGCGGGCGGCTACACCTTC.